This T cell receptor (beta chain) was identified during a study of cytomegalovirus exposure and HLA in healthy donors. Broader study findings: The study dropped some indistinguishable V segments, TRBV6-2 and TRBV6-3 among them.

This clone has a handful of counts. No antigen is known for it. The CDR3 runs to 16 residues. Germline loops: CDR1 SGHVS, CDR2 FQNEAQ. The V and J ends lost 6 bases and 0 bases respectively, with 15 bases between them. This PCR relied on a set of 60 Vbeta primers and 13 Jbeta primers. Profiling relied on immunoSEQ multiplex PCR, and the TCRdb table lists in-frame clones only, not all of them. The sample includes 200,000 to 250,000 clones, 80% to 90% of them seen just once. This clonotype was obtained from a young man in good health and CMV-seronegative. The chain couples TRBV7-8 to TRBJ1-3; a possible D gene is TRBD1 (6 bases). Sample: PBMCs. DNA for the CDR3: TGTGCCAGCAGGGCCCAGAACAGGGACTCTGGAAACACCATATATTTT. It codes for CASRAQNRDSGNTIYF.